This is a list of T cell receptor beta chains from one sample in a study of blood T cell repertoires in COVID-19. Sequencing was performed with immunoSEQ multiplex PCR; in TCRdb, only in-frame clones are kept and a portion is missing. The profile covers about 59,000 clones, with 91% appearing a single time and roughly 8.6% taken by the ten largest. Sequenced sample: peripheral blood. Receptors originate from a human donor in a cohort sampled during active COVID-19. The CDR3 runs from the conserved cysteine through the conserved F or W. Each record gives: D gene, V gene, clone size, J gene, CDR3 DNA, CDR3 protein. The D gene is left open where the match is weak. Where a row states a size, it is once, few, many or the class of an expanded clone; other rows omit it.

-	TRBV9	once	TRBJ1-6	TGTGCCAGCAGCGCCGGGACACAGAATTCACCCCTCCACTTT	CASSAGTQNSPLHF
-	TRBV6-5	-	TRBJ1-3	TGTGCCAGCAGCTTGGGACTGCACTCTGGAAACACCATATATTTT	CASSLGLHSGNTIYF
-	TRBV18	-	TRBJ2-5	TGTGCCAGCTCACCACCGCGTGGAGTCGGCTCCCAAGAGACCCAGTACTTC	CASSPPRGVGSQETQYF
TRBD1	TRBV11-3	-	TRBJ2-1	TGTGCCAGCAGCTTGGGTCGGATACTACAGGGGGCGTACGATGAGCAGTTCTTC	CASSLGRILQGAYDEQFF
-	TRBV28	-	TRBJ2-5	TGTGCCAGCAGGCCCCTTTCCGGGGGGCCGTGGGAGACCCAGTACTTC	CASRPLSGGPWETQYF
TRBD2	TRBV6-1	-	TRBJ2-5	TGTGCCAGCAGTGAGGGTTTCGGACTAGCGGGGGGTGCACAAGAGACCCAGTACTTC	CASSEGFGLAGGAQETQYF
-	TRBV3-1/TRBV3-2	-	TRBJ2-6	TGTGCCAGCAGTCGAGGGATTCAGGGGGGCACCTCTGGGGCCAACGTCCTGACTTTC	CASSRGIQGGTSGANVLTF
-	TRBV24-1	-	TRBJ2-3	TGTGCCACCAGTGATTTGGGGCCTAAGGGGTTTACGCAGTATTTT	CATSDLGPKGFTQYF
-	TRBV9	-	TRBJ1-4	TGTGCCAGCAGCGTAGATGTGGGGGGACCAAATGAAAAACTGTTTTTT	CASSVDVGGPNEKLFF
TRBD2	TRBV7-3	-	TRBJ2-1	TGTGCCAGCAGCTTAGAAGCGGGGGGGCCCGGTGAGCAGTTCTTC	CASSLEAGGPGEQFF
TRBD1	TRBV19	-	TRBJ1-2	TGTGCCAGTGGGGACAGGGGGCCGAACTATGGCTACACCTTC	CASGDRGPNYGYTF
-	TRBV9	medium-sized	TRBJ2-5	TGTGCCAGCAGCGTTTGGGGGGTCCAAGAGACCCAGTACTTC	CASSVWGVQETQYF
-	TRBV29-1	-	TRBJ2-7	TGCAGCGTTGAGGCGCAGGGGGGCGGGCAGTACTTC	CSVEAQGGGQYF
TRBD2	TRBV24-1	-	TRBJ2-1	TGTGCCACCAGTGATCGGACTAGCGGGAGGGCCGGCAATGAGCAGTTCTTC	CATSDRTSGRAGNEQFF
-	TRBV9	-	TRBJ2-6	TGTGCCAGCAGGACTGGGGGGAGTGGGGCCAACGTCCTGACTTTC	CASRTGGSGANVLTF
-	TRBV6-2/TRBV6-3	few	TRBJ2-7	TGTGCCAGCAGTTACGGAGGGATCTCCTACGAGCAGTACTTC	CASSYGGISYEQYF
TRBD1	TRBV7-9	-	TRBJ2-3	TGTGCCAGCAGCTTAACAGGGGGCGGGACAGATACGCAGTATTTT	CASSLTGGGTDTQYF
-	TRBV5-8	-	TRBJ2-1	TGTGCCAGCAGCTTGGCTGCTCGGGAGCAGTTCTTC	CASSLAAREQFF
-	TRBV5-1	-	TRBJ2-3	TGCGCCAGCAGTTTGGACTCTGTCGATACGCAGTATTTT	CASSLDSVDTQYF
-	TRBV4-3	-	TRBJ2-7	TGCGCCAGCAGCCAGGTTGGACAGAGGCCGTCCTACGAGCAGTACTTC	CASSQVGQRPSYEQYF
TRBD1	TRBV5-1	-	TRBJ2-6	TGCGCCAGCAGCTCACAGGGGTTTTACTCTGGGGCCAACGTCCTGACTTTC	CASSSQGFYSGANVLTF
-	TRBV19	-	TRBJ2-3	TGTGCCAGTAGTATAAGCCCAGGGAATACAGATACGCAGTATTTT	CASSISPGNTDTQYF
-	TRBV10-1	few	TRBJ1-1	TGCGCCAGCAGTCCATTTCTGACAGGCGTGACTGAAGCTTTCTTT	CASSPFLTGVTEAFF
TRBD1	TRBV6-5	-	TRBJ1-3	TGTGCCAGCAGTAAACAGGGGTCTGGAAACACCATATATTTT	CASSKQGSGNTIYF
-	TRBV29-1	once	TRBJ2-1	TGCAGCGTTGATACGGGTAACTCCTACAATGAGCAGTTCTTC	CSVDTGNSYNEQFF
-	TRBV11-3	few	TRBJ2-7	TGTGCCAGCAGCTTAGATTTCAACGGCAGGGGCTTCACCGAGCAGTACTTC	CASSLDFNGRGFTEQYF
TRBD1	TRBV30	-	TRBJ2-7	TGTGCCTGGAGTGTAGGTACAGGGGGCGCCTACGAGCAGTACTTC	CAWSVGTGGAYEQYF
-	TRBV28	-	TRBJ2-7	TGTGCCAGCAGCCGTTTATATGAGCAGTACTTC	CASSRLYEQYF
-	TRBV7-2	once	TRBJ2-5	TGTGCCAGCAGCTTAGGAGTCGGGAGTGGAGAGACCCAGTACTTC	CASSLGVGSGETQYF
-	TRBV7-3	-	TRBJ2-2	TGTGCCAGCAGCCCGAGGGCGGTCCACAACACCGGGGAGCTGTTTTTT	CASSPRAVHNTGELFF
TRBD1	TRBV28	-	TRBJ2-5	TGTGCCAGCAGTGGATCGACAGGGTGGGAGACCCAGTACTTC	CASSGSTGWETQYF
TRBD1	TRBV6-5	-	TRBJ1-1	TGTGCCAGCAGCCCGTACGAACAGGGGTTAGCTGAAGCTTTCTTT	CASSPYEQGLAEAFF
TRBD2	TRBV7-9	-	TRBJ2-1	TGTGCCAGCAGCCCTCGGACTAGCGGGAGTTACAATGAGCAGTTCTTC	CASSPRTSGSYNEQFF
-	TRBV5-1	-	TRBJ2-7	TGCGCCAGCAGCTTGGGGGGGCTGGACGAGCAGTACTTC	CASSLGGLDEQYF
TRBD1	TRBV5-1	few	TRBJ1-1	TGCGCCAGCAGCCCGGGACAGGGGGGGACTGAAGCTTTCTTT	CASSPGQGGTEAFF
TRBD2	TRBV6-5	-	TRBJ2-7	TGTGCCAGCAGTTACTCGGCGGGAGGCTCCTACGAGCAGTACTTC	CASSYSAGGSYEQYF
TRBD1	TRBV30	-	TRBJ1-2	TGTGCCTGGAGTGCCCGGGACAGGGGCAGTAGGTATGGCTACACCTTC	CAWSARDRGSRYGYTF
-	TRBV6-1	-	TRBJ1-2	TGTGCCAGCAGTGAAGCAGGGGTCTATAACTATGGCTACACCTTC	CASSEAGVYNYGYTF
TRBD2	TRBV9	-	TRBJ2-5	TGTGCCAGCAATTCGGGGGGGATCCGAGAGACCCAGTACTTC	CASNSGGIRETQYF
TRBD1	TRBV19	-	TRBJ1-1	TGTGCCAGTAGTCACAACAGGGGAATGAACACTGAAGCTTTCTTT	CASSHNRGMNTEAFF
TRBD1	TRBV6-2/TRBV6-3	-	TRBJ1-5	TGTGCCAGCAGTTACGATGGCCGATATCGGACAGGGAGAAGTCAGCCCCAGCATTTT	CASSYDGRYRTGRSQPQHF
-	TRBV28	-	TRBJ1-4	TGTGCCAGCAACCTTCGGGGGGTTAATGAAAAACTGTTTTTT	CASNLRGVNEKLFF
TRBD2	TRBV4-2	-	TRBJ2-1	TGTGCCAGCAGCCAAGATTCGCTAGCGGGAGTTGGAAATGAGCAGTTCTTC	CASSQDSLAGVGNEQFF
-	TRBV5-1	-	TRBJ2-1	TGCGCCAGCAGCTTGGCCCCAGGGGGGCGCAATGAGCAGTTCTTC	CASSLAPGGRNEQFF
TRBD2	TRBV27	-	TRBJ2-7	TGTGCCAGCAGGATGAGGGTGGGGGGGTTTGCCGAGCAGTACTTC	CASRMRVGGFAEQYF
-	TRBV5-6	-	TRBJ1-6	TGTGCCAGCAGCTTGAGCAGGTCCTCTTCACCCCTCCACTTT	CASSLSRSSSPLHF
TRBD1	TRBV7-2	-	TRBJ2-4	TGTGCCAGCAGCTTACAGGGGGCAGGGGCCAAAAACATTCAGTACTTC	CASSLQGAGAKNIQYF
-	TRBV19	-	TRBJ2-7	TGTGCCAGTAGTCTCTGGGGCAGGGCCAACGAGCAGTACTTC	CASSLWGRANEQYF
-	TRBV4-1	once	TRBJ2-2	TGCGCCAGCAGCCCATCAGGGGATCCGGCCGGGGAGCTGTTTTTT	CASSPSGDPAGELFF
TRBD2	TRBV30	-	TRBJ2-5	TGTGCCTGGATCGAGTGGCAGGGAGGGTTCCGGGAGACCCAGTACTTC	CAWIEWQGGFRETQYF
-	TRBV2	-	TRBJ1-6	TGTGCCAGCAGTGAAGAATCCTCCCCCGGGGGGTCACCCCTCCACTTT	CASSEESSPGGSPLHF